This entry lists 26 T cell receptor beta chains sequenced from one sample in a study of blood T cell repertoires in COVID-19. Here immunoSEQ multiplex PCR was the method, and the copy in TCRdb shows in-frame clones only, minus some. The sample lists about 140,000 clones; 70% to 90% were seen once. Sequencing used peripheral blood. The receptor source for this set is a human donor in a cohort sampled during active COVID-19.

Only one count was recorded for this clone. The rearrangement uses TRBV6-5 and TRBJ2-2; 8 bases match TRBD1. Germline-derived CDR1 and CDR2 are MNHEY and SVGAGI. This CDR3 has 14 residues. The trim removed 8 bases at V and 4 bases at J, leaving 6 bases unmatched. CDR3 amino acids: CASRGQGGTGELFF. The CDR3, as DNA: TGTGCCAGCCGAGGACAGGGCGGCACCGGGGAGCTGTTTTTT.

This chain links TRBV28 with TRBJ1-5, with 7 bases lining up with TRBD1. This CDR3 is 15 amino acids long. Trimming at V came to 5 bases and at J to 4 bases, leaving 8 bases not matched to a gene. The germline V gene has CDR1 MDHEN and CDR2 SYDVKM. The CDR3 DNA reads TGTGCCAGCAGTCCCTCGACAGGGAGGAATCAGCCCCAGCATTTT. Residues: CASSPSTGRNQPQHF.

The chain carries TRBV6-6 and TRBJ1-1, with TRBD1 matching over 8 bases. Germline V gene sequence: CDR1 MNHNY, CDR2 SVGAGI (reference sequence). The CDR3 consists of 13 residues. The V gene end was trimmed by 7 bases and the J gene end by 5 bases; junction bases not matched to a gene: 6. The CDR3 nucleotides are TGTGCCAGCACTAACACAGGGGGGACTGAAGCTTTCTTT. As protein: CASTNTGGTEAFF.

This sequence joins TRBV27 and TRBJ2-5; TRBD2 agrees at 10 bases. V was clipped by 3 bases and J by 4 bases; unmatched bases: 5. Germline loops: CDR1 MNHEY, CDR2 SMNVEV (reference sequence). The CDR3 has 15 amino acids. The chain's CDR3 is CASSFQRGGRETQYF. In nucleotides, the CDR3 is TGTGCCAGCAGTTTTCAGCGGGGGGGCCGAGAGACCCAGTACTTC.

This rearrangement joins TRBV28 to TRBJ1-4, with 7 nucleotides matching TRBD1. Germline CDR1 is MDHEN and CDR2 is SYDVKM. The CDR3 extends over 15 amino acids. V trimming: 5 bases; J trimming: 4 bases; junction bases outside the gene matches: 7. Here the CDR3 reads CASSLAGQFNEKLFF. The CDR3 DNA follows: TGTGCCAGCAGTCTAGCGGGACAGTTTAATGAAAAACTGTTTTTT.

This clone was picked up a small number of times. The CDR3 sequence is CASSGGTNEKLFF. Here the CDR3 DNA reads TGTGCCTCCTCCGGGGGGACTAATGAAAAACTGTTTTTT. The J gene is TRBJ1-4, the V gene TRBV30; possibly TRBD1 for D (5 bases). Germline V gives CDR1 GTSNPN, CDR2 SVGIG (reference sequence). Trimming cost V 7 bases and J 2 bases, with 11 bases left between them. CDR3 size: 13 residues. Full variable domain (remainder filled in from reference TRBV30 and TRBJ1-4): SQTIHQWPATLVQPVGSPLSLECTVEGTSNPNLYWYRQAAGRGLQLLFYSVGIGQISSEVPQNLSASRPQDRQFILSSKKLLLSDSGFYLCASSGGTNEKLFFGSGTQLSVL.

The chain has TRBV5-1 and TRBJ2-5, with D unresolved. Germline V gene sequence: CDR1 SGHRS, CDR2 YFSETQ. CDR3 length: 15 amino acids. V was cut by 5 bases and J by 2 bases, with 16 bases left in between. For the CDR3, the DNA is TGCGCCAGCAGGCCCCCCCTAGGAGAACAAGAGACCCAGTACTTC. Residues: CASRPPLGEQETQYF.

CDR3 amino acids: CASSPQGTEAFF. In DNA, the CDR3 is TGTGCCAGCAGTCCTCAGGGTACTGAAGCTTTCTTT. This chain links TRBV27 with TRBJ1-1; the D gene is possibly TRBD1 (5 bases). Trimming took 5 bases from V and 5 from J, leaving 9 bases between them. Germline V gene sequence: CDR1 MNHEY, CDR2 SMNVEV (reference sequence). The CDR3 is 12 residues long.

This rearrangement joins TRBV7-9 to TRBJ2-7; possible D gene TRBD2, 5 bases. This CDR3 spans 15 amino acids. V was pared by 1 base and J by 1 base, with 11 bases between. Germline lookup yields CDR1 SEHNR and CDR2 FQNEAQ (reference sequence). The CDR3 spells CASSLGMERSYEQYF. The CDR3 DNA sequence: TGTGCCAGCAGCTTAGGGATGGAGCGGTCCTACGAGCAGTACTTC.

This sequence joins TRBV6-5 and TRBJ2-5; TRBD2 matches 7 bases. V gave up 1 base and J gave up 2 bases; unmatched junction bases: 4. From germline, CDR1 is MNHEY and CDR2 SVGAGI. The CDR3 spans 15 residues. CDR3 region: CASSYLGRGQETQYF. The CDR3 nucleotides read TGTGCCAGCAGTTACTTAGGGAGGGGACAAGAGACCCAGTACTTC.

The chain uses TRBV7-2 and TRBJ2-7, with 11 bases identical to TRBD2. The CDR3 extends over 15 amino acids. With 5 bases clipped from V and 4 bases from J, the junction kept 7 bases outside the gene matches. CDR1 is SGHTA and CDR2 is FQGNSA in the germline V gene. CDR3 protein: CASSPRLAGKYEQYF. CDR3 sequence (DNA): TGTGCCAGCAGCCCCCGACTAGCGGGAAAATACGAGCAGTACTTC.

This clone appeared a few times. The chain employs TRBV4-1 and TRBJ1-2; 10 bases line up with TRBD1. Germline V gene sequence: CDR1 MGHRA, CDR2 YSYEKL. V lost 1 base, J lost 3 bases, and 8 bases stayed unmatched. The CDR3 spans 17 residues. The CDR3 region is CASSQGQGALDYYGYTF. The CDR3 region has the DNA TGCGCCAGCAGCCAAGGACAGGGGGCTCTTGATTACTATGGCTACACCTTC.

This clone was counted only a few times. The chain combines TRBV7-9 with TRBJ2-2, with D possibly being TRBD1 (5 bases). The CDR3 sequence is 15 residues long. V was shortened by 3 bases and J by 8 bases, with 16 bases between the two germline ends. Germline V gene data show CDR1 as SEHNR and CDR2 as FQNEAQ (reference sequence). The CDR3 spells CASSFLSGISGELFF. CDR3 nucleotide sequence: TGTGCCAGCAGCTTCTTATCAGGGATATCGGGGGAGCTGTTTTTT.

CDR3 DNA: TGTGCCAGCATTTCCGGGGGGGCCTACAATGAGCAGTTCTTC. It is translated as CASISGGAYNEQFF. The genes are TRBV28 and TRBJ2-1, with 8 bases aligning to TRBD2. The CDR3 is 14 residues long. V lost 7 bases and J lost 2; bases outside the gene matches: 4. Germline V CDR1 and CDR2: MDHEN, SYDVKM.

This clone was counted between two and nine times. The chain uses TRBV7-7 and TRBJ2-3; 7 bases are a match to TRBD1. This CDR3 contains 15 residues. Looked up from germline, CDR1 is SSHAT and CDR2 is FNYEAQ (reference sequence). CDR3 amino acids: CASSKQGHPTDTQYF. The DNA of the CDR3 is TGTGCTAGCTCCAAACAGGGGCACCCCACAGATACGCAGTATTTT.

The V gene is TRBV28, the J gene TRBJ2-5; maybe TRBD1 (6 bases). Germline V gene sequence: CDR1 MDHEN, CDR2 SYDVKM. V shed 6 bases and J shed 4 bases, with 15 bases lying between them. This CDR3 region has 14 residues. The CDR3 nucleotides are TGTGCCAGCAGAACGGGACATTTCGCAGAGACCCAGTACTTC. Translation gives CASRTGHFAETQYF.

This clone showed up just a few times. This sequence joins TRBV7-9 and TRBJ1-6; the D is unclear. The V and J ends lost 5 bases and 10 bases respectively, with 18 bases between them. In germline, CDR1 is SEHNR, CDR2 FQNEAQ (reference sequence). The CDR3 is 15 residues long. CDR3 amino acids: CASSPPRGSRSPLHF. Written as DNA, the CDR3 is TGTGCCAGCAGCCCCCCACGGGGATCGCGCTCACCCCTCCACTTT.

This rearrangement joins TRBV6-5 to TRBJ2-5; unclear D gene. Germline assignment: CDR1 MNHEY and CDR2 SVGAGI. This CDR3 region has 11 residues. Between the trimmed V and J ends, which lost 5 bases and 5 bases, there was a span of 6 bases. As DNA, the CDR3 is TGTGCCAGCAGTCCTCGGGAGACCCAGTACTTC. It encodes CASSPRETQYF.

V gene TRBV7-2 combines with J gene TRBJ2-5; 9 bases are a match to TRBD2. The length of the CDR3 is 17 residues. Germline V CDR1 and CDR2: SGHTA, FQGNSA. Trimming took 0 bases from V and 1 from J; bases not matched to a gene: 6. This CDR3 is CASSLAPSGGPQETQYF. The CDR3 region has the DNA TGTGCCAGCAGCTTAGCCCCCAGCGGGGGGCCCCAAGAGACCCAGTACTTC.

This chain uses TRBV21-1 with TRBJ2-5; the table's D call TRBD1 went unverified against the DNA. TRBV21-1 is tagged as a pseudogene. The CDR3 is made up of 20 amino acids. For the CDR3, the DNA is TGTGCCAGCCTCAGAGAAGGGCAGGGGGCAGACGACCGGTACCAAGAGACCCAGTACTTC. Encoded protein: CASLREGQGADDRYQETQYF.

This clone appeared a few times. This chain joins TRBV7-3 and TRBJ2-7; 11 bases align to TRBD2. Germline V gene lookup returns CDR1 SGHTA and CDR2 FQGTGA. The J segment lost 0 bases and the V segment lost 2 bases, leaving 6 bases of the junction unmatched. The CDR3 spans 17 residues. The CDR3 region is CASSLGLAGGPSYEQYF. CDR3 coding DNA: TGTGCCAGCAGCTTAGGGCTAGCGGGAGGTCCCTCCTACGAGCAGTACTTC.

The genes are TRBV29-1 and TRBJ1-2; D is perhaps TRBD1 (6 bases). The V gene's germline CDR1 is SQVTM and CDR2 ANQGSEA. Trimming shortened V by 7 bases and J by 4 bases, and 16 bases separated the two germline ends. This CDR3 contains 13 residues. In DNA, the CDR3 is TGCAGCGCCGGACGGGGGGCGGGCTATGGCTACACCTTC. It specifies CSAGRGAGYGYTF.

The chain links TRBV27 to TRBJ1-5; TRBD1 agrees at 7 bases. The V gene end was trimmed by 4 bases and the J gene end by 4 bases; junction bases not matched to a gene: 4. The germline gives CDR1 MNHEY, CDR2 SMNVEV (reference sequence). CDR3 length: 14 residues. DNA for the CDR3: TGTGCCAGCAGTTCGGGGACAGCTAATCAGCCCCAGCATTTT. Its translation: CASSSGTANQPQHF.

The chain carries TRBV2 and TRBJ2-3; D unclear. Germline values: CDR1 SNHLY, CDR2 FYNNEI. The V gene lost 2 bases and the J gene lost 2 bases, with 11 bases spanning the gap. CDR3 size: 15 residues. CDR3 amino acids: CASSEWSRSTDTQYF. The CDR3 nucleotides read TGTGCCAGCAGTGAATGGTCTAGATCCACAGATACGCAGTATTTT.

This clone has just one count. CDR3 nucleotide sequence: TGTGCCCGAAAAACAGGGGGCACTGAAGCTTTCTTT. It encodes CARKTGGTEAFF. The chain has TRBV30 and TRBJ1-1; TRBD1 matches at 8 bases. CDR1 is GTSNPN, CDR2 SVGIG, per germline (reference sequence). The CDR3 loop spans 12 amino acids. With 8 bases clipped from V and 4 bases from J, the junction kept 6 bases outside the gene matches.

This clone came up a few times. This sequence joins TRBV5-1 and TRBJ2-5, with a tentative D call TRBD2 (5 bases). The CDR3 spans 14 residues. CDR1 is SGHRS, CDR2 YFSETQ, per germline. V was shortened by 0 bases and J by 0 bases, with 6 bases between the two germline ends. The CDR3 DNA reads TGCGCCAGCAGCTTGGGAGGGAACCAAGAGACCCAGTACTTC. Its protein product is CASSLGGNQETQYF.